A selection of T cell receptor beta chains follows, all from one sample in a study of regulatory T cells in long-lasting Graves disease. A single record per CDR3 protein comes from TCRdb applying MiXCR to the multiplex PCR reads. Of 390,000 or so distinct CDR3 sequences in the sample, about 12% are singletons; the top ten hold 18%. The data also belong to a second study, concerning T cells in Graves' hyperthyroidism and ophthalmopathy.

The sample consisted of peripheral blood mononuclear cells (PBMCs), taken at new diagnosis, from a patient treated with antithyroid drugs. The receptors derive from a woman aged 18 to 35 with Graves disease. Each CDR3 is given with its conserved first and last residue. The D gene is left open where the match is weak. Clone size is not always given. Where it is, it says once, few, many or a class for expanded clones.

clone_size j_call v_call d_call cdr3_aa cdr3_nt
many TRBJ2-2 TRBV20-1 . CSASQQGELFF TGCAGTGCTAGTCAACAGGGGGAGCTGTTTTTT
many TRBJ2-1 TRBV29-1 . CSVEGDPGSSYNEQFF TGCAGCGTTGAAGGGGACCCAGGGAGCTCCTACAATGAGCAGTTCTTC
few TRBJ1-1 TRBV2 . CASRGGGRMMTNTEAFF TGTGCCAGCAGGGGGGGGGGGCGGATGATGACGAACACTGAAGCTTTCTTT
. TRBJ1-5 TRBV28 TRBD1 CASSYQGVFGNQPQHF TGTGCCAGCAGTTATCAGGGGGTATTTGGCAATCAGCCCCAGCATTTT
many TRBJ1-4 TRBV27 . CASSWGATNEKLFF TGTGCCAGCAGTTGGGGGGCAACTAATGAAAAACTGTTTTTT
. TRBJ1-1 TRBV7-8 . CASNRLQGFTEAFF TGTGCCAGCAACCGATTACAGGGATTCACTGAAGCTTTCTTT
many TRBJ2-1 TRBV24-1 . CATSESPGYSGTYNEQFF TGTGCCACCAGTGAGTCCCCGGGTTATAGCGGAACTTACAATGAGCAGTTCTTC
. TRBJ1-4 TRBV7-2 . CASSYYREEKLFF TGTGCCAGCAGCTACTACAGGGAGGAAAAACTGTTTTTT
few TRBJ1-5 TRBV11-1 . CASSLGGRPWVHQPQHF TGTGCCAGCAGCTTGGGGGGCCGACCCTGGGTCCATCAGCCCCAGCATTTT
. TRBJ1-2 TRBV12-3/TRBV12-4 . CASTSGGGASYGYTF TGTGCCAGCACCTCGGGAGGGGGGGCTAGCTATGGCTACACCTTC
few TRBJ2-1 TRBV4-3 . CASSQVRPGSGQRSYNEQFF TGCGCCAGCAGCCAAGTTCGGCCTGGAAGTGGCCAGCGGTCCTACAATGAGCAGTTCTTC
many TRBJ1-2 TRBV6-1 . CASSTLWESYGYTF TGTGCCAGCAGTACGCTCTGGGAAAGTTATGGCTACACCTTC
many TRBJ1-1 TRBV24-1 . CATSDWTNTEAFF TGTGCCACCAGTGATTGGACAAACACTGAAGCTTTCTTT
many TRBJ2-1 TRBV3-1 TRBD1 CASSQDPPQTGSHNEQFF TGTGCCAGCAGCCAAGACCCCCCCCAGACAGGGTCCCACAATGAGCAGTTCTTC
many TRBJ2-3 TRBV3-1 TRBD2 CASSQELAGEPTDTQYF TGTGCCAGCAGCCAAGAACTAGCGGGGGAGCCCACAGATACGCAGTATTTT
many TRBJ2-7 TRBV7-9 . CASSLGGRNMSYEQYF TGTGCCAGCAGCTTAGGAGGGAGAAACATGTCCTACGAGCAGTACTTC
few TRBJ1-2 TRBV12-3/TRBV12-4 TRBD1 CASSETGVPHYGYTF TGTGCCAGCAGTGAAACAGGGGTCCCTCACTATGGCTACACCTTC
. TRBJ1-5 TRBV4-2 . CASSQDYFDQPQHF TGTGCCAGCAGCCAAGATTATTTCGATCAGCCCCAGCATTTT
few TRBJ2-2 TRBV5-1 . CATAPPNTGELFF TGCGCCACCGCGCCACCGAACACCGGGGAGCTGTTTTTT
many TRBJ2-1 TRBV10-1 . CASSDIIFSGYNEQFF TGCGCCAGCAGTGATATTATATTCTCCGGCTACAATGAGCAGTTCTTC
. TRBJ2-1 TRBV4-3 . CASSRTGDNEQFF TGCGCCAGCAGCCGAACTGGGGACAATGAGCAGTTCTTC
many TRBJ2-1 TRBV14 TRBD1 CASSHRGQGYNEQFF TGTGCCAGCAGCCACCGGGGACAGGGGTACAATGAGCAGTTCTTC
many TRBJ1-2 TRBV5-1 . CASRPEANYGYTF TGCGCCAGCAGACCCGAGGCGAACTATGGCTACACCTTC
many TRBJ2-1 TRBV10-3 . CAISGWSNEQFF TGTGCCATCAGTGGTTGGAGCAATGAGCAGTTCTTC
. TRBJ1-1 TRBV6-1 TRBD1 CASSPDRVGTEAFF TGTGCCAGCAGCCCCGACAGGGTTGGCACTGAAGCTTTCTTT
. TRBJ2-7 TRBV2 TRBD1 CASKDRGIYEQYF TGTGCCAGCAAGGACAGGGGAATCTACGAGCAGTACTTC
. TRBJ1-3 TRBV14 . CASSQDAGTGNTIYF TGTGCCAGCAGCCAAGATGCGGGTACAGGAAACACCATATATTTT
many TRBJ2-1 TRBV11-1 . CASSLEQDHRDEQFF TGTGCCAGCAGCTTAGAGCAGGACCATCGGGATGAGCAGTTCTTC
many TRBJ2-3 TRBV7-9 . CASSLTTGRSTDTQYF TGTGCCAGCAGCTTAACGACAGGGAGGAGCACAGATACGCAGTATTTT
. TRBJ2-2 TRBV15 TRBD2 CATSLDWTSGTGELFF TGTGCCACCAGCCTCGATTGGACTAGCGGTACCGGGGAGCTGTTTTTT
many TRBJ2-3 TRBV7-3 TRBD1 CASSLTRGTGTDTQYF TGTGCCAGCAGCTTAACAAGAGGGACAGGCACAGATACGCAGTATTTT
few TRBJ1-4 TRBV5-5 . CASSYDAGGTNEKLFF TGTGCCAGCAGTTACGACGCGGGAGGCACTAATGAAAAACTGTTTTTT
many TRBJ1-1 TRBV7-9 . CASSFRETMHTEAFF TGTGCCAGCAGCTTCCGGGAGACAATGCACACTGAAGCTTTCTTT
. TRBJ1-5 TRBV18 TRBD1 CASSPSPGGNQPQHF TGTGCCAGCTCACCATCTCCAGGGGGGAATCAGCCCCAGCATTTT
many TRBJ1-4 TRBV30 . CAWSVLGAEKLFF TGTGCCTGGAGTGTATTAGGGGCGGAGAAACTGTTTTTT
. TRBJ2-5 TRBV11-2 . CASSSPGGFPETQYF TGTGCCAGCAGCTCCCCAGGAGGGTTTCCGGAGACCCAGTACTTC
many TRBJ1-5 TRBV28 . CASRSYGKYSNQPQHF TGTGCCAGCCGAAGCTACGGCAAGTATAGCAATCAGCCCCAGCATTTT
many TRBJ2-3 TRBV5-1 . CASSRYGGDTQYF TGCGCCAGCAGCAGATACGGTGGGGATACGCAGTATTTT
many TRBJ1-2 TRBV20-1 . CSAHRGQGLNYGYTF TGCAGTGCCCACCGCGGGCAGGGTTTGAACTATGGCTACACCTTC
. TRBJ2-5 TRBV14 TRBD2 CASSNPSGGYEETQYF TGTGCCAGCAGCAACCCTAGCGGGGGCTACGAAGAGACCCAGTACTTC